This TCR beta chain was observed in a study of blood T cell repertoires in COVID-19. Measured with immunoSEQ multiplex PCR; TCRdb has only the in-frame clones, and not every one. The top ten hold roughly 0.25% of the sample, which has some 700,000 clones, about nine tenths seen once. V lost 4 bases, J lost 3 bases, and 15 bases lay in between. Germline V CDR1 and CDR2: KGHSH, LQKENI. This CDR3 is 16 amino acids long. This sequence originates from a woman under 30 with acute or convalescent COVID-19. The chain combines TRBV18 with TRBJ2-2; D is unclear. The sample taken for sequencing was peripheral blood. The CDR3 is CASSLQSLEHTGELFF. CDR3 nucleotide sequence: TGTGCCAGCTCACTCCAAAGCCTAGAACACACCGGGGAGCTGTTTTTT.